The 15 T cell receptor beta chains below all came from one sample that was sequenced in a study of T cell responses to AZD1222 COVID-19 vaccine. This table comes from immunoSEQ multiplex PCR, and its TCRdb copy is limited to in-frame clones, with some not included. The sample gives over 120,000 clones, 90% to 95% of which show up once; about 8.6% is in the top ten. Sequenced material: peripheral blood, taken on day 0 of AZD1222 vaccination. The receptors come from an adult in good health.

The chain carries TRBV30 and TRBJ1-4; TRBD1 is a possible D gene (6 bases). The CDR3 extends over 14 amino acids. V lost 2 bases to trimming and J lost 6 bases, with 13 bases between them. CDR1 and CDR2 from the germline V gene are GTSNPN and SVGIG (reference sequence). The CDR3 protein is CAWSKLGGHEKLFF. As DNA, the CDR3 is TGTGCCTGGAGTAAGTTAGGGGGACATGAAAAACTGTTTTTT. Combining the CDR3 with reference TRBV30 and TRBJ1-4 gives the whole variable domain SQTIHQWPATLVQPVGSPLSLECTVEGTSNPNLYWYRQAAGRGLQLLFYSVGIGQISSEVPQNLSASRPQDRQFILSSKKLLLSDSGFYLCAWSKLGGHEKLFFGSGTQLSVL.

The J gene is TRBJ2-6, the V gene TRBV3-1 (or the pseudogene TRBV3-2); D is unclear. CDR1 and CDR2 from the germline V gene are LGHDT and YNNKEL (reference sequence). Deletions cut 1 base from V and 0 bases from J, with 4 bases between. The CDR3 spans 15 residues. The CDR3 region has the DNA TGTGCCAGCAGCCAAGGACCCTCTGGGGCCAACGTCCTGACTTTC. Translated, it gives CASSQGPSGANVLTF.

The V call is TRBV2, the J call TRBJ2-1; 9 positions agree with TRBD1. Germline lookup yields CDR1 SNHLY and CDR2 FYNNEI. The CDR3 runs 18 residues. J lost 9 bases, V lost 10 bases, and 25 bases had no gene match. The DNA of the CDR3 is TGTGCCACCATCAGGAGGGACAGGGATCGGGAAGCAGACAGTGAGCAGTTCTTC. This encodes CATIRRDRDREADSEQFF. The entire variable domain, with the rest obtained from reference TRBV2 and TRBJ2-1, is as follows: EPEVTQTPSHQVTQMGQEVILRCVPISNHLYFYWYRQILGQKVEFLVSFYNNEISEKSEIFDDQFSVERPDGSNFTLKIRSTKLEDSAMYFCATIRRDRDREADSEQFFGPGTRLTVL.

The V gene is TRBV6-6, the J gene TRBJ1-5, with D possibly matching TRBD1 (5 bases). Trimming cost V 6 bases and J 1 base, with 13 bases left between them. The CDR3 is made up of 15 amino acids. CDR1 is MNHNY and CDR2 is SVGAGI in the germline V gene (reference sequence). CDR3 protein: CASSLRAGSNQPQHF. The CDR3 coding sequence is TGTGCCAGCAGCCTCAGGGCTGGGAGCAATCAGCCCCAGCATTTT.

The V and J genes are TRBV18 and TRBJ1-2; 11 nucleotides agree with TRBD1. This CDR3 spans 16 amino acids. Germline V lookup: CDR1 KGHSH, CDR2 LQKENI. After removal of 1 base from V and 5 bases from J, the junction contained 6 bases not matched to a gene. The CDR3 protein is CASSPQGTGGTYGYTF. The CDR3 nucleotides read TGTGCCAGCTCACCACAAGGGACAGGGGGAACGTATGGCTACACCTTC.

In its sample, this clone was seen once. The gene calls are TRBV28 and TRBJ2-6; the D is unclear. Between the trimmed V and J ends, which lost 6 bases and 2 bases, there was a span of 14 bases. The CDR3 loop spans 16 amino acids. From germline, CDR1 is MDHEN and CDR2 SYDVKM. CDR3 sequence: CASSRASAAGANVLTF. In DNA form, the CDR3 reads TGTGCCAGCAGCCGGGCCTCCGCGGCTGGGGCCAACGTCCTGACTTTC.

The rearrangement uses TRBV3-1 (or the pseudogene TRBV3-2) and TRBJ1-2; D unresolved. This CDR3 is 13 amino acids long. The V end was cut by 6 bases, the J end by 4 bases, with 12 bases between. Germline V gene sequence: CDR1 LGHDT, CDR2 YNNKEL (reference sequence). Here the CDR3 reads CASSYHGRYGYTF. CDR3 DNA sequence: TGTGCCAGCAGTTATCACGGGCGCTATGGCTACACCTTC.

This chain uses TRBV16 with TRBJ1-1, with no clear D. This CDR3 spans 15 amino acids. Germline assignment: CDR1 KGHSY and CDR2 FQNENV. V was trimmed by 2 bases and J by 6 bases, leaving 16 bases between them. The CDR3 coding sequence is TGTGCCAGCAGCCAACGCTTACAAGGCTCATCTGAAGCTTTCTTT. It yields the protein CASSQRLQGSSEAFF.

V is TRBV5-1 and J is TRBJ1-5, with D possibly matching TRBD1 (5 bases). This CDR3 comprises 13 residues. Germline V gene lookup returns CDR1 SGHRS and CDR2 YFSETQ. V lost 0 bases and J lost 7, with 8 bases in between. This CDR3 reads CASSLDRGQPQHF. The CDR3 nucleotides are TGCGCCAGCAGCTTGGATAGGGGCCAGCCCCAGCATTTT.

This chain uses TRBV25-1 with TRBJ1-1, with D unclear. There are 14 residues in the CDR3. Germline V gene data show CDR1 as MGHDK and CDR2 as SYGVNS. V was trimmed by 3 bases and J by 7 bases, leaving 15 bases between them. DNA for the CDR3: TGTGCCAGCAGTGACTCTACGGACGGTAATGAAGCTTTCTTT. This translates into CASSDSTDGNEAFF.

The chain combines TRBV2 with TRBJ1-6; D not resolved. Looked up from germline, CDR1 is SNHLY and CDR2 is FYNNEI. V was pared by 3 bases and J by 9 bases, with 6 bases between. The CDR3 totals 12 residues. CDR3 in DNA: TGTGCCAGCAGTGAGGTCCCTTCACCCCTCCACTTT. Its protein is CASSEVPSPLHF. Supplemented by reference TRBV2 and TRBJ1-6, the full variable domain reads EPEVTQTPSHQVTQMGQEVILRCVPISNHLYFYWYRQILGQKVEFLVSFYNNEISEKSEIFDDQFSVERPDGSNFTLKIRSTKLEDSAMYFCASSEVPSPLHFGNGTRLTVT.

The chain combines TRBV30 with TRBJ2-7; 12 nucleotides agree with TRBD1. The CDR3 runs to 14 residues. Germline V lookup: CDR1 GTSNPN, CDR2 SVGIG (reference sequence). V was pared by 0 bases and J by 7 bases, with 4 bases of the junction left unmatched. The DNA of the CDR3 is TGTGCCTGGAGTGTGGGACAGGGGGCGGTAGAGCAGTACTTC. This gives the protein CAWSVGQGAVEQYF.

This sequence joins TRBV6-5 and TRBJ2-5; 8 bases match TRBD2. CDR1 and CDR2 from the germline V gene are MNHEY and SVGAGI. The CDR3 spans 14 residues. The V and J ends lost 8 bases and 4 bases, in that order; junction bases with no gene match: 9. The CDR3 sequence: CASGRGGRVETQYF. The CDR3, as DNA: TGTGCCAGCGGGCGCGGGGGGCGAGTAGAGACCCAGTACTTC.

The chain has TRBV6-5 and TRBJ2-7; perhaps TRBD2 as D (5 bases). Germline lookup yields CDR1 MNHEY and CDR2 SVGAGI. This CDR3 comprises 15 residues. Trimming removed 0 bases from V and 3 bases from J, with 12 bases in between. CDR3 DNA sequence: TGTGCCAGCAGTTACTCGCTTCCAGGACTCTACGAGCAGTACTTC. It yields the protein CASSYSLPGLYEQYF.

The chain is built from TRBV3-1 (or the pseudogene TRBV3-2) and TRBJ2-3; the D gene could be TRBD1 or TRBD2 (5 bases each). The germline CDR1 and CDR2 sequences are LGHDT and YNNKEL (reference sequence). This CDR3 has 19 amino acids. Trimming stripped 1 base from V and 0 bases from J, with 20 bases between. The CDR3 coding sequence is TGTGCCAGCAGCCAAGCCCCTTTTGTTGGTGGGGGAAGCACAGATACGCAGTATTTT. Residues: CASSQAPFVGGGSTDTQYF.